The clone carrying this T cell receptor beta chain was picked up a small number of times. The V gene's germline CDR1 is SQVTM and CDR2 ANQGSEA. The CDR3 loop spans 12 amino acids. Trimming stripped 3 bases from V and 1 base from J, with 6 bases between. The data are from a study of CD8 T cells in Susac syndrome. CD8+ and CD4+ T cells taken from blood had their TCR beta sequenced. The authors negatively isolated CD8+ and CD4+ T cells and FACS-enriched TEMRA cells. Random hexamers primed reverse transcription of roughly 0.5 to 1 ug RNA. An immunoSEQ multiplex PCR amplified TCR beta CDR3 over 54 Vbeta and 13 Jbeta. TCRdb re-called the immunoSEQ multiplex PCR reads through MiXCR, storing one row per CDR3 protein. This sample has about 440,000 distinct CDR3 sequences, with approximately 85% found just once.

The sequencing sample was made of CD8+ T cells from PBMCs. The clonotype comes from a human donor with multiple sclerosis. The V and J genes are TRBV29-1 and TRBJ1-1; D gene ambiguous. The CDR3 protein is CSVEPGNTEAFF. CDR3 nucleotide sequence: TGCAGCGTTGAGCCAGGGAACACTGAAGCTTTCTTT.